This paragraph covers one TCR beta chain sequence. This sample stems from a study of T cells in Graves' hyperthyroidism and ophthalmopathy. Stable Graves' hyperthyroidism denoted no ophthalmopathy progression over 18 months. Patients with uncontrolled infections, other autoimmune diseases, pregnancy or lactation were excluded. In making diagnoses, clinical symptoms, serum thyroxine and TRAb, thyroid ultrasound and orbital computed tomography were all used. PBMCs were derived from 9.5 to 10 ml fresh peripheral blood. From RNA transcripts, TCR beta CDR3 regions were amplified. HTBI primers were employed in a first-round RT-PCR of the TCR CDR3. TCRdb itself ran the multiplex PCR reads through MiXCR, one entry per CDR3 protein. This sample has more than 100,000 distinct CDR3 sequences, with approximately 48% found just once. Trimming removed 3 bases from V and 8 bases from J, with 16 bases in between. The germline CDR1 and CDR2 sequences are KGHSH and LQKENI. The CDR3 loop spans 15 amino acids.

This TCR came from a man aged 35 to 55 with Graves' hyperthyroidism. The chain is built from TRBV18 and TRBJ1-4, with D perhaps matching TRBD1 (6 bases). The sample consisted of blood. The chain's CDR3 is CASSPRGAGAEKLFF. As DNA, the CDR3 is TGTGCCAGCTCACCTCGCGGCGCAGGGGCCGAAAAACTGTTTTTT.